Listed here are 10 T cell receptor beta chains from one sample, sequenced in a study of somatic mutations in cytotoxic T cells in rheumatoid arthritis. Assay: immunoSEQ multiplex PCR; the TCRdb copy retains only in-frame clones and omits some. Among about 14,000 clones listed, 90% to 95% were seen once. The material sequenced was CD4+ T cells sorted from blood. These TCRs come from a man between 65 and 85 years old with rheumatoid arthritis.

This chain joins TRBV5-1 and TRBJ1-2, with TRBD1 matching 7 bases. Germline V CDR1 and CDR2: SGHRS, YFSETQ. With 5 bases clipped from V and 4 bases from J, the junction kept 8 bases outside the gene matches. The CDR3 consists of 14 residues. Here the CDR3 reads CASRDRDVVYGYTF. In nucleotides, the CDR3 is TGCGCCAGCAGAGACAGGGACGTGGTCTATGGCTACACCTTC.

The chain employs TRBV7-2 and TRBJ2-5; D possibly corresponds to TRBD1 (6 bases). The end of the DNA fits TRBJ2-7 better, so the J call may be wrong. This CDR3 spans 11 amino acids. CDR1 and CDR2 from the germline V gene are SGHTA and FQGNSA. The CDR3 bases are TGTGCCAGCACGGGACACGACGAGCAGTACTTC. Translation gives CASTGHDEQYF.

V and J are TRBV27 and TRBJ1-2; D unresolved. Germline V CDR1 and CDR2: MNHEY, SMNVEV (reference sequence). Deletions cut 6 bases from V and 1 base from J, with 12 bases between. The CDR3 extends over 14 amino acids. The CDR3 sequence: CASRTQVNNYGYTF. CDR3 bases: TGTGCCAGCAGGACCCAGGTTAATAACTATGGCTACACCTTC.

V is TRBV6-1 and J is TRBJ1-3; D is ambiguous. This CDR3 is built from 15 residues. V lost 2 bases to trimming and J lost 1 base, with 9 bases between them. Germline-derived CDR1 and CDR2 are MNHNS and SASEGT. The CDR3 sequence is CASSENGVSGNTIYF. The CDR3, as DNA: TGTGCCAGCAGTGAAAACGGGGTATCTGGAAACACCATATATTTT.

This sequence joins TRBV19 and TRBJ1-2; TRBD1 matches at 9 bases. The germline gives CDR1 LNHDA, CDR2 SQIVND (reference sequence). Losses at the gene ends were 4 bases for V and 3 bases for J; bases not matched to a gene: 0. The CDR3 has 13 residues. The CDR3 loop is CASSRDRDYGYTF. The CDR3 bases are TGTGCCAGTAGTAGGGACAGGGACTATGGCTACACCTTC.

The rearrangement links TRBV20-1 to TRBJ1-1; TRBD1 might be the D (5 bases). The V end was cut by 5 bases, the J end by 8 bases, with 9 bases between. Germline V gene data show CDR1 as DFQATT and CDR2 as SNEGSKA (reference sequence). The CDR3 is 10 residues long. CDR3 sequence reads: CSAWGREAFF. For the CDR3, the DNA is TGCAGTGCTTGGGGCAGAGAAGCTTTCTTT.

This rearrangement joins TRBV10-3 to TRBJ1-1, with 8 nucleotides matching TRBD1. Germline V CDR1 and CDR2: ENHRY, SYGVKD. The CDR3 is made up of 14 amino acids. Losses at the gene ends were 10 bases for V and 8 bases for J; bases not matched to a gene: 15. The CDR3 reads CATSPLDREVEAFF. Written as DNA, the CDR3 is TGTGCCACCTCGCCCCTGGACAGGGAAGTCGAAGCTTTCTTT.

The CDR3 coding sequence is TGTGCCAGCTCACCGGGACAGGGGAACACCGGGGAGCTGTTTTTT. Encoded protein: CASSPGQGNTGELFF. V usage is TRBV18 and J usage is TRBJ2-2, with TRBD1 identical over 9 bases. CDR1 is KGHSH and CDR2 is LQKENI in the germline V gene. The CDR3 is made up of 15 amino acids. V gave up 3 bases and J gave up 1 base; unmatched junction bases: 0.

The V and J genes are TRBV4-2 and TRBJ1-2, with no clear D. The CDR3 is 15 amino acids. V lost 1 base to trimming and J lost 4 bases, with 13 bases between them. Germline CDR1 reads LGHNA; CDR2 reads YNFKEQ. In DNA form, the CDR3 reads TGTGCCAGCAGCCAAGCGCAAGAGGAAGCCTATGGCTACACCTTC. Translating gives CASSQAQEEAYGYTF.

The chain is built from TRBV18 and TRBJ2-5, with 14 positions matching TRBD2. Germline values: CDR1 KGHSH, CDR2 LQKENI. The J segment lost 7 bases and the V segment lost 5 bases, leaving 9 bases of the junction unmatched. This CDR3 region has 16 residues. The CDR3 is CASSSSSGLAGGTQYF. CDR3 coding DNA: TGTGCCAGCTCATCCTCCAGTGGACTAGCGGGGGGGACCCAGTACTTC.